This TCR beta chain appears in the sequencing data of a study of blood T cell repertoires in COVID-19. Study at large: COVID-19 samples collected from the United States, Italy and Spain covered acute and convalescent phases.

Cohorts were based on clinical histories the participants reported. CDR1 LNHNV and CDR2 YYDKDF come from the germline V gene (reference sequence). V lost 10 bases to trimming and J lost 4 bases; unmatched junction nucleotides: 8. The CDR3 is made up of 15 amino acids. Repertoires were generated with immunoSEQ multiplex PCR, while TCRdb's copy carries only in-frame clones and drops some. The table has hundreds of thousands of clones, 75% to 90% seen once. The origin of this receptor is a man between 60 and 75 years old who had recovered from COVID-19. The source material was PBMCs or T cells enriched from blood (not recorded which). The chain couples TRBV15 to TRBJ2-2; 11 bases are a match to TRBD2. CDR3 in DNA: TGTGCCATTCGATTAGCGGGAGGGCCCACCGGGGAGCTGTTTTTT. Residues: CAIRLAGGPTGELFF.